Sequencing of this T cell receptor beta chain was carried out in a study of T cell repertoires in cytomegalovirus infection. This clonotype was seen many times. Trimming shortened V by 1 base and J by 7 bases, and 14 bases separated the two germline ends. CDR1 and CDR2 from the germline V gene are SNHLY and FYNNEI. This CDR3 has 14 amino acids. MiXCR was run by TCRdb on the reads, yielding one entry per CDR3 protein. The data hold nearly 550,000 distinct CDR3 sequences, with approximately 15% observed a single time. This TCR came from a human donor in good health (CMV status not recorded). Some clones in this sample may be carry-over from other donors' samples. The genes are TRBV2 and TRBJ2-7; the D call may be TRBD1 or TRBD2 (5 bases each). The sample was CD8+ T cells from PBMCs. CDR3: CASSEGGVRGEQYF. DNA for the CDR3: TGTGCCAGCAGTGAAGGAGGGGTCCGAGGGGAGCAGTACTTC.